This T cell receptor beta chain comes out of a study of T cell responses to AZD1222 COVID-19 vaccine. The germline V gene has CDR1 GTSNPN and CDR2 SVGIG (reference sequence). This CDR3 has 13 amino acids. The V end was cut by 7 bases, the J end by 4 bases, with 14 bases between. A word on this clone: Antigen unknown.

Whole-study findings and limits: Researchers report vaccine-associated CD4 TCRs spanning spike, with dominance at 160-218 and 743-854. The study found Spike-specific TCR breadth and depth rose after two AZD1222 doses. Most donors were white British and more were female, and clonal diversity was possibly underestimated.

The repertoire was sequenced with immunoSEQ multiplex PCR; TCRdb's copy has only in-frame clones and lacks some. This table holds approximately 130,000 clones, 86% found once. The TCR comes from an adult who received the AZD1222 COVID-19 vaccine. The specimen was peripheral blood, collected 28 days after the second AZD1222 dose. The genes are TRBV30 and TRBJ1-5; possible D gene TRBD1, 6 bases. CDR3 DNA: TGTGCCTTCCGGGACAACCTGAATCAGCCCCAGCATTTT. This codes for CAFRDNLNQPQHF.